A selection of T cell receptor beta chains follows, all from one sample in a study of cytomegalovirus exposure and HLA in healthy donors. Sequencing was performed with immunoSEQ multiplex PCR; in TCRdb, only in-frame clones are kept and a portion is missing. The data contain about 63,000 clones, 80% to 90% of them seen just once; the ten biggest clones take up 0.95% to 1.5%. The sequencing input was PBMCs. The receptors were gathered from a woman aged 18-30 years in good health and CMV-seronegative. The CDR3 runs from the conserved cysteine through the conserved F or W. The D gene is left open where the match is weak. Clone sizes are given selectively: once, few, many, or a class where the clone is expanded.

. | TRBJ2-5 | TRBV6-1 | . | CASSDLGAGTQYF | TGTGCCAGCAGTGATTTGGGGGCCGGGACCCAGTACTTC
. | TRBJ2-7 | TRBV30 | TRBD1 | CAWSLDRGREQYF | TGTGCCTGGAGTTTGGACAGGGGGCGGGAGCAGTACTTC
. | TRBJ1-3 | TRBV9 | TRBD1 | CASSAGTAEDTIYF | TGTGCCAGCAGCGCCGGGACAGCCGAGGACACCATATATTTT
few | TRBJ1-2 | TRBV30 | . | CAWEEGPGYTF | TGTGCCTGGGAGGAGGGGCCGGGCTACACCTTC
. | TRBJ2-6 | TRBV14 | . | CASSQGRASSGANVLTF | TGTGCCAGCAGCCAGGGCAGGGCCAGCTCTGGGGCCAACGTCCTGACTTTC
. | TRBJ2-3 | TRBV2 | . | CASSEAPSGSTDTQYF | TGTGCCAGCAGTGAAGCGCCATCGGGGAGCACAGATACGCAGTATTTT
. | TRBJ2-1 | TRBV7-9 | TRBD2 | CASSIRGLAETYNEQFF | TGTGCCAGCAGCATACGGGGACTAGCAGAGACCTACAATGAGCAGTTCTTC
. | TRBJ2-3 | TRBV6-4 | . | CASSYSGGAGSTDTQYF | TGTGCCAGCAGTTACTCAGGTGGAGCGGGTTCCACAGATACGCAGTATTTT
. | TRBJ1-1 | TRBV10-1 | TRBD1 | CASSLNSGTANTEAFF | TGCGCCAGCAGCCTAAATTCCGGGACAGCCAACACTGAAGCTTTCTTT
. | TRBJ2-7 | TRBV23-1 | TRBD1 | CASRHTSPRTGGYEQYF | TGCGCCAGCAGACATACTAGCCCTCGGACAGGGGGCTACGAGCAGTACTTC
. | TRBJ2-2 | TRBV10-2 | TRBD2 | CASKIAGGLTGELFF | TGCGCCAGCAAGATAGCGGGAGGGCTTACCGGGGAGCTGTTTTTT
. | TRBJ2-2 | TRBV9 | . | CASNPTVGGNTGELFF | TGTGCCAGCAACCCCACCGTGGGGGGTAACACCGGGGAGCTGTTTTTT
. | TRBJ2-7 | TRBV28 | . | CASHGRYEQYF | TGTGCCAGCCATGGCCGCTACGAGCAGTACTTC
. | TRBJ2-1 | TRBV29-1 | TRBD2 | CSVERESLGGQFF | TGCAGCGTTGAGCGGGAGTCCCTGGGAGGGCAGTTCTTC
. | TRBJ2-7 | TRBV9 | . | CASSVGHNYEQYF | TGTGCCAGCAGCGTAGGTCACAACTACGAGCAGTACTTC
once | TRBJ1-1 | TRBV5-1 | . | CASSSGDELAEAFF | TGCGCCAGCAGCTCGGGAGACGAACTCGCTGAAGCTTTCTTT
. | TRBJ2-7 | TRBV13 | TRBD2 | CASSRDSGRAGSSYEQYF | TGTGCCAGCAGCCGAGATAGCGGGAGGGCCGGGAGCTCCTACGAGCAGTACTTC
. | TRBJ2-1 | TRBV6-4 | TRBD1 | CASSDSGTGALNEQFF | TGTGCCAGCAGTGACTCCGGGACAGGGGCTTTGAATGAGCAGTTCTTC
. | TRBJ2-7 | TRBV2 | . | CASSTIIYEQYF | TGTGCCAGCAGTACAATAATATACGAGCAGTACTTC
. | TRBJ1-6 | TRBV13 | . | CASSLRDPNSPLHF | TGTGCCAGCAGCTTAAGAGATCCGAATTCACCCCTCCACTTT
. | TRBJ2-1 | TRBV4-1 | . | CASSQSGNEQFF | TGCGCCAGCAGCCAATCAGGCAATGAGCAGTTCTTC
few | TRBJ1-5 | TRBV30 | TRBD1 | CAVNRGGANQPQHF | TGTGCCGTTAACAGGGGAGGCGCGAATCAGCCCCAGCATTTT
. | TRBJ2-5 | TRBV7-8 | TRBD1 | CASSKWTGAQETQYF | TGTGCCAGCAGCAAATGGACAGGGGCCCAAGAGACCCAGTACTTC
. | TRBJ1-3 | TRBV19 | . | CASTVSGNTIYF | TGTGCCTCTACCGTCTCTGGAAACACCATATATTTT
. | TRBJ1-2 | TRBV4-3 | . | CASSQVFSEYGYTF | TGCGCCAGCAGCCAAGTGTTTAGCGAGTATGGCTACACCTTC
. | TRBJ1-2 | TRBV7-2 | TRBD1 | CASSLGTGAGYGYTF | TGTGCCAGCAGCTTAGGTACAGGGGCCGGCTATGGCTACACCTTC
once | TRBJ2-7 | TRBV5-6 | TRBD1 | CASSSRQGGEQYF | TGTGCCAGCAGCTCGAGACAGGGCGGCGAGCAGTACTTC
once | TRBJ2-2 | TRBV6-4 | TRBD2 | CASSETAGEGTGELFF | TGTGCCAGCAGTGAGACTGCCGGGGAGGGCACCGGGGAGCTGTTTTTT
. | TRBJ2-7 | TRBV4-2 | . | CASSQVLGQRVEQYF | TGTGCCAGCAGCCAGGTTTTGGGACAGCGGGTCGAGCAGTACTTC
. | TRBJ1-2 | TRBV19 | TRBD1 | CASSILTGTGGDYGYTF | TGTGCCAGTAGTATCCTGACCGGGACAGGGGGCGACTATGGCTACACCTTC
. | TRBJ1-1 | TRBV30 | . | CAWAYRGGTEAFF | TGTGCCTGGGCTTATCGGGGGGGAACTGAAGCTTTCTTT
. | TRBJ2-5 | TRBV7-9 | TRBD1 | CASSGRQGLETQYF | TGTGCCAGCAGCGGTAGACAGGGCTTAGAGACCCAGTACTTC
. | TRBJ2-7 | TRBV6-1 | . | CASSERAGDYYEQYF | TGTGCCAGCAGTGAAAGGGCAGGGGACTACTACGAGCAGTACTTC
. | TRBJ2-1 | TRBV4-1 | TRBD1 | CASSSRRLPGGEQFF | TGCGCCAGCAGCTCCCGGCGGCTCCCAGGGGGTGAGCAGTTCTTC
. | TRBJ2-1 | TRBV27 | TRBD1 | CASSLLGQGSYNEQFF | TGTGCCAGCAGTTTACTGGGACAGGGGTCCTACAATGAGCAGTTCTTC
. | TRBJ1-5 | TRBV19 | TRBD1 | CASSIYSGTGNQPQHF | TGTGCCAGTAGTATCTATTCCGGGACAGGGAATCAGCCCCAGCATTTT
. | TRBJ1-4 | TRBV29-1 | TRBD1 | CSVQDRGREKLFF | TGCAGCGTTCAAGACAGGGGGCGAGAAAAACTGTTTTTT
. | TRBJ1-5 | TRBV2 | . | CASSGGEQPQHF | TGTGCCAGCAGTGGAGGAGAACAGCCCCAGCATTTT
. | TRBJ2-1 | TRBV9 | . | CASSLTGSRGYNEQFF | TGTGCCAGCAGCTTGACTGGTTCTAGGGGGTACAATGAGCAGTTCTTC
. | TRBJ2-5 | TRBV28 | TRBD2 | CASSLSLAGLKETQYF | TGTGCCAGCAGTTTGAGTCTAGCGGGCCTAAAAGAGACCCAGTACTTC
. | TRBJ2-7 | TRBV5-1 | TRBD2 | CASSLDVGLIYEQYF | TGCGCCAGCAGCTTGGACGTGGGACTAATATACGAGCAGTACTTC
. | TRBJ1-5 | TRBV5-4 | TRBD1 | CASSADRGGNQPQHF | TGTGCCAGCAGCGCGGACAGGGGTGGCAATCAGCCCCAGCATTTT
. | TRBJ2-2 | TRBV2 | TRBD2 | CASSALAGGPVGELFF | TGTGCCAGCAGTGCACTAGCGGGGGGGCCCGTCGGGGAGCTGTTTTTT
. | TRBJ2-7 | TRBV2 | TRBD1 | CASSTPGQGLNEQYF | TGTGCCAGCAGTACACCGGGACAGGGTCTCAACGAGCAGTACTTC
once | TRBJ2-7 | TRBV10-3 | . | CAIRDREAPYEQYF | TGTGCCATCAGAGACAGGGAGGCCCCCTACGAGCAGTACTTC
once | TRBJ1-4 | TRBV11-2 | . | CASSIWIGGEKLFF | TGTGCCAGCAGCATTTGGATCGGGGGTGAAAAACTGTTTTTT
once | TRBJ1-5 | TRBV5-4 | . | CASSLDSSNQPQHF | TGTGCCAGCAGCCTTGACAGCAGCAATCAGCCCCAGCATTTT